One and the same sample provided the 4 T cell receptor beta chains below, sequenced in a study of T cells in tuberculosis. The method was immunoSEQ multiplex PCR; TCRdb's version includes in-frame clones alone and lacks a portion of them. This sample carries roughly 34,000 clones, around 95% of them seen once, and the ten largest clones take under 2.5%. Specimen: PBMCs. Receptors originate from a donor between 10 and 29 years old with latent tuberculosis or without tuberculosis infection.

This clone was seen just once. This chain links TRBV7-2 with TRBJ1-2; maybe TRBD1 (6 bases). Per the germline V gene, CDR1 is SGHTA and CDR2 is FQGNSA. This CDR3 has 16 amino acids. Trimming cost V 1 base and J 1 base, with 13 bases left between them. The CDR3 region has the DNA TGTGCCAGCAGCTTAGATTCAGGGGCCCGTAACTATGGCTACACCTTC. This encodes CASSLDSGARNYGYTF. The whole variable domain, filled in from reference TRBV7-2 and TRBJ1-2, reads GAGVSQSPSNKVTEKGKDVELRCDPISGHTALYWYRQSLGQGLEFLIYFQGNSAPDKSGLPSDRFSAERTGGSVSTLTIQRTQQEDSAVYLCASSLDSGARNYGYTFGSGTRLTVV.

This clone was seen just once. The rearrangement links TRBV5-4 to TRBJ2-7; 8 bases line up with TRBD2. The V gene end was trimmed by 4 bases and the J gene end by 0 bases; junction bases not matched to a gene: 6. Germline V gene data show CDR1 as SGHNT and CDR2 as YYREEE (reference sequence). The CDR3 is 15 residues long. The CDR3 is CASSGRGGLSYEQYF. CDR3 in DNA: TGTGCCAGCAGCGGCCGGGGGGGACTCTCCTACGAGCAGTACTTC.

The chain links TRBV27 to TRBJ1-6; D remains ambiguous. The V end lost 5 bases, the J end lost 11 bases, and 13 bases lay between the germline ends. Germline CDR1 reads MNHEY; CDR2 reads SMNVEV (reference sequence). The CDR3 loop spans 13 amino acids. CDR3 residues: CASSILSGTPLHF. The CDR3 coding sequence is TGTGCCAGCAGTATCCTAAGCGGAACACCCCTCCACTTT.

This chain links TRBV6-5 with TRBJ2-1; 13 bases are a match to TRBD2. The germline V gene encodes CDR1 MNHEY and CDR2 SVGAGI. With V trimmed by 6 bases and J by 6 bases, 2 bases remained unmatched. This CDR3 has 14 residues. The CDR3 reads CASSTSGRGNEQFF. CDR3 coding DNA: TGTGCCAGCAGCACTAGCGGGAGGGGCAATGAGCAGTTCTTC.